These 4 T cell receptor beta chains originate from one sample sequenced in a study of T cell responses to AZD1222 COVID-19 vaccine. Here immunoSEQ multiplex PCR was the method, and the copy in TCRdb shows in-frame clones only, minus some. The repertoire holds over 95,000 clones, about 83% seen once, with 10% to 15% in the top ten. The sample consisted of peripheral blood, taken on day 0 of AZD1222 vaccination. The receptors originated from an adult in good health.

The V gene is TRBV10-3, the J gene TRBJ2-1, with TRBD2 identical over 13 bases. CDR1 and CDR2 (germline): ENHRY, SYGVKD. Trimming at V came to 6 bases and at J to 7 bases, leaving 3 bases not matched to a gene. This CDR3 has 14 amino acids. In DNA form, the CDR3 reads TGTGCCATCAGGGGACTAGCGGGAACGAATGAGCAGTTCTTC. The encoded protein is CAIRGLAGTNEQFF.

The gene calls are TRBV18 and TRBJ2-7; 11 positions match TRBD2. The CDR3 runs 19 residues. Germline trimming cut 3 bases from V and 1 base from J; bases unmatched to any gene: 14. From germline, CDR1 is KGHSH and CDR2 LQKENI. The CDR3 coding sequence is TGTGCCAGCTCACCGATTGGGGCCCGGCTAGCGGGAGGATCCTACGAGCAGTACTTC. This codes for CASSPIGARLAGGSYEQYF.

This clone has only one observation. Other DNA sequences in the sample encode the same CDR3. The CDR3 sequence is CASSQTGPGSFEAFF. The CDR3, as DNA: TGCGCCAGCAGCCAAACGGGCCCGGGGTCTTTTGAAGCTTTCTTT. The chain joins TRBV4-1 to TRBJ1-1, with D hard to call. V lost 2 bases and J lost 7, with 17 bases in between. Germline CDR1 and CDR2: MGHRA and YSYEKL. The CDR3 has 15 amino acids.

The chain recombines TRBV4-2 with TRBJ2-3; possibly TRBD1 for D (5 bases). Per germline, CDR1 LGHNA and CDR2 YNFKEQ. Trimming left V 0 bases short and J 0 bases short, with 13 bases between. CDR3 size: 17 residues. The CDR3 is CASSQDRQRSSTDTQYF. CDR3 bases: TGTGCCAGCAGCCAAGATAGACAGCGCTCAAGCACAGATACGCAGTATTTT.